The 10 T cell receptor beta chains below were found in one sample sequenced in a study of T-cell memory formation after mild COVID-19. TCRdb reprocessed the 5' RACE reads with MiXCR, giving one entry per CDR3 protein. The sample carries about 350,000 distinct CDR3 sequences, around 13% recorded once. The sequencing sample was made of PBMCs or a T cell subset sorted from them (not recorded which). These receptors came from a man in his late teens or twenties who had mild COVID-19 (a few samples of this study predate the infection). Cell type and time point are not known.

This chain links TRBV7-2 with TRBJ2-5; tentatively, D is TRBD1 or TRBD2 (5 bases each). In germline, CDR1 is SGHTA, CDR2 FQGNSA. V lost 5 bases to trimming and J lost 5 bases, with 18 bases between them. The CDR3 is 15 residues long. The CDR3 DNA reads TGTGCCAGCAGCACCCTAGCCAATCACAGGGAGACCCAGTACTTC. Translation: CASSTLANHRETQYF.

This clonotype has a handful of counts. The chain uses TRBV28 and TRBJ2-3; tentatively, D is TRBD1 (6 bases). Per germline, CDR1 MDHEN and CDR2 SYDVKM. The V and J ends lost 6 bases and 5 bases respectively, with 12 bases between them. This CDR3 has 13 residues. The CDR3 region has the DNA TGTGCCAGCAGGTCTGGGACAAGAGATACGCAGTATTTT. This translates into CASRSGTRDTQYF.

The table lists this clonotype with many counts. The chain employs TRBV7-2 and TRBJ2-1; D not certain. Germline values: CDR1 SGHTA, CDR2 FQGNSA. Trimming removed 1 base at V and 5 bases at J, with 6 bases between. This CDR3 contains 13 residues. The CDR3 spells CASSLGQNNEQFF. The CDR3 nucleotides are TGTGCCAGCAGCTTAGGCCAGAACAATGAGCAGTTCTTC.

The rearrangement uses TRBV7-9 and TRBJ1-6; 10 bases are a match to TRBD1. The germline CDR1 and CDR2 sequences are SEHNR and FQNEAQ (reference sequence). J was trimmed by 4 bases and V by 6 bases; bases with no gene match: 6. This CDR3 is built from 16 residues. In nucleotides, the CDR3 is TGTGCCAGCAGTTCCGGGACAGGGGCATATAATTCACCCCTCCACTTT. Translation: CASSSGTGAYNSPLHF.

The table lists this clonotype with a few counts. The chain carries TRBV5-1 and TRBJ1-2, with 9 bases aligning to TRBD1. The CDR3 is 14 residues long. The V gene's germline CDR1 is SGHRS and CDR2 YFSETQ. V gave up 3 bases and J gave up 3 bases; unmatched junction bases: 3. The CDR3 sequence is CASSSGQGDYGYTF. CDR3 sequence (DNA): TGCGCCAGCAGCTCGGGACAGGGTGACTATGGCTACACCTTC.

This clonotype was counted ten times or more. The rearrangement uses TRBV5-1 and TRBJ1-4; D uncertain. CDR1 and CDR2 (germline): SGHRS, YFSETQ. V was trimmed by 0 bases and J by 3 bases, leaving 3 bases between them. This CDR3 has 13 amino acids. CDR3 sequence: CASSLDPNEKLFF. The CDR3 DNA is TGCGCCAGCAGCTTGGATCCTAATGAAAAACTGTTTTTT. Full variable domain (missing parts from reference TRBV5-1 and TRBJ1-4): KAGVTQTPRYLIKTRGQQVTLSCSPISGHRSVSWYQQTPGQGLQFLFEYFSETQRNKGNFPGRFSGRQFSNSRSEMNVSTLELGDSALYLCASSLDPNEKLFFGSGTQLSVL.

The CDR3 region is CASSPRLESWGNTIYF. The CDR3 coding sequence is TGTGCCAGCAGCCCCCGGCTCGAGAGTTGGGGAAACACCATATATTTT. The rearrangement uses TRBV9 and TRBJ1-3; no clear D gene. Trimming removed 4 bases from V and 4 bases from J, with 18 bases in between. This CDR3 comprises 16 residues. Germline CDR1 and CDR2: SGDLS and YYNGEE.

The sample holds a few counts of this clonotype. The chain combines TRBV20-1 with TRBJ2-1, with D perhaps TRBD1 or TRBD2 (5 bases each). This CDR3 spans 18 amino acids. Germline loops: CDR1 DFQATT, CDR2 SNEGSKA (reference sequence). Trimming shortened V by 1 base and J by 2 bases, and 21 bases separated the two germline ends. CDR3 bases: TGCAGTGCTAGAGGGTCAGACCCACCGTGGGGGACCTACAATGAGCAGTTCTTC. As protein: CSARGSDPPWGTYNEQFF.

The chain recombines TRBV7-9 with TRBJ1-2; tentatively, D is TRBD1 (5 bases). The CDR3 totals 15 residues. Trimming took 2 bases from V and 3 from J, leaving 13 bases between them. Looked up from germline, CDR1 is SEHNR and CDR2 is FQNEAQ (reference sequence). The CDR3, as DNA: TGTGCCAGCAGCTTAACTTCGGGGCTGGACTATGGCTACACCTTC. This codes for CASSLTSGLDYGYTF. The entire variable domain, with the rest obtained from reference TRBV7-9 and TRBJ1-2, is as follows: DTGVSQNPRHKITKRGQNVTFRCDPISEHNRLYWYRQTLGQGPEFLTYFQNEAQLEKSRLLSDRFSAERPKGSFSTLEIQRTEQGDSAMYLCASSLTSGLDYGYTFGSGTRLTVV.

This clonotype occurred a few times. V usage is TRBV7-3 and J usage is TRBJ2-7; 7 nucleotides line up with TRBD1. Germline V gene lookup returns CDR1 SGHTA and CDR2 FQGTGA. The CDR3 sequence is 15 residues long. V gave up 4 bases and J gave up 0 bases; unmatched junction bases: 6. This CDR3 reads CASSWDSSGSYEQYF. CDR3 nucleotide sequence: TGTGCCAGCAGCTGGGACAGTTCAGGCTCCTACGAGCAGTACTTC.